One and the same sample provided the 29 T cell receptor beta chains below, sequenced in a study of identical twins. TCRdb independently ran MiXCR on the 5' RACE reads; one entry per CDR3 protein. The table has about 890,000 distinct CDR3 sequences, over 9% seen once. This sample was also put to use in a study of yellow fever vaccine responses in identical twins.

Input material: PBMCs. These receptors came from a woman aged 18-29 years in good health.

This clonotype was detected only a few times. This chain connects TRBV4-2 to TRBJ2-1; TRBD2 agrees at 7 bases. Germline CDR1 is LGHNA and CDR2 is YNFKEQ. V trimming: 0 bases; J trimming: 0 bases; junction bases outside the gene matches: 8. The CDR3 extends over 18 amino acids. The CDR3 is CASSQDVRGLPSYNEQFF. CDR3 nucleotide sequence: TGTGCCAGCAGCCAAGATGTACGGGGACTACCCTCCTACAATGAGCAGTTCTTC.

The rearrangement links TRBV9 to TRBJ1-2; D remains ambiguous. The ends were cut back, 0 bases at V and 1 base at J, with 7 bases in the middle. This CDR3 region has 14 residues. Germline lookup yields CDR1 SGDLS and CDR2 YYNGEE. The CDR3 coding sequence is TGTGCCAGCAGCGTAGTGTGGATTAACTATGGCTACACCTTC. Translating it yields CASSVVWINYGYTF.

This clonotype was seen repeatedly, ten times or more. The genes are TRBV24-1 and TRBJ2-2, with a tentative D call TRBD2 (5 bases). This CDR3 has 12 amino acids. From germline, CDR1 is KGHDR and CDR2 SFDVKD. The CDR3 nucleotides are TGTGCTTCAAAGGCGGGTACCGGGGAGCTGTTTTTT. It yields the protein CASKAGTGELFF.

This clonotype has just a few counts. The chain employs TRBV24-1 and TRBJ2-1; D call uncertain. V lost 4 bases and J lost 8, with 20 bases in between. The CDR3 has 16 residues. Germline values: CDR1 KGHDR, CDR2 SFDVKD. The CDR3 protein is CATSDPFGGVGDEQFF. The CDR3 DNA reads TGTGCCACCAGTGACCCCTTTGGCGGCGTTGGCGATGAGCAGTTCTTC.

The rearrangement links TRBV29-1 to TRBJ2-7, with 9 nucleotides matching TRBD2. The CDR3 has 14 residues. Germline V lookup: CDR1 SQVTM, CDR2 ANQGSEA. V lost 4 bases to trimming and J lost 3 bases; unmatched junction nucleotides: 7. CDR3 sequence: CSVVGTSRSYEQYF. The DNA for the CDR3 is TGCAGCGTTGTTGGGACTAGCAGAAGCTACGAGCAGTACTTC.

V is TRBV28 and J is TRBJ2-5; TRBD2 aligns across 7 bases. The V segment lost 1 base and the J segment 13 bases; nucleotides outside the gene matches: 3. CDR1 MDHEN and CDR2 SYDVKM come from the germline V gene. This CDR3 region has 11 residues. Here the CDR3 DNA reads TGTGCCAGCAGTTTATTCGGGGGGTGGTACTTC. It yields the protein CASSLFGGWYF.

The chain links TRBV12-3 or TRBV12-4 to TRBJ1-4; TRBD1 agrees at 7 bases. The length of the CDR3 is 14 residues. V gave up 6 bases and J gave up 7 bases; unmatched junction bases: 8. CDR3 amino acids: CASRTGTVSEKLFF. CDR3 DNA sequence: TGTGCCAGCAGAACCGGGACAGTGAGTGAAAAACTGTTTTTT.

The rearrangement links TRBV11-1 to TRBJ2-1; TRBD2 agrees at 8 bases. Germline CDR1 reads SGHAT; CDR2 reads FQDESV (reference sequence). This CDR3 contains 18 residues. Unmatched junction bases numbered 7, after V lost 0 bases and J lost 0 bases. The CDR3 DNA follows: TGTGCCAGCAGCTTAGCAACAGCGGGGGTGAGCTCCTACAATGAGCAGTTCTTC. Translating gives CASSLATAGVSSYNEQFF.

V usage is TRBV4-1 and J usage is TRBJ2-1; tentative D call: TRBD2 (6 bases). The CDR3 is made up of 15 amino acids. The germline gives CDR1 MGHRA, CDR2 YSYEKL. Trimming left V 1 base short and J 9 bases short, with 16 bases between. CDR3 nucleotide sequence: TGCGCCAGCAGCCAAGGGAGGGGTTTTCGAATTGAGCAGTTCTTC. Translation: CASSQGRGFRIEQFF.

The J gene is TRBJ2-5, the V gene TRBV28; no clear D. The CDR3 totals 12 residues. CDR1 MDHEN and CDR2 SYDVKM come from the germline V gene. V gave up 8 bases and J gave up 5 bases, with 12 bases separating them. CDR3 residues: CASDTQGETQYF. The CDR3 region has the DNA TGTGCCAGCGACACTCAAGGGGAGACCCAGTACTTC.

The chain is built from TRBV20-1 and TRBJ2-4; 7 positions match TRBD1. With V trimmed by 0 bases and J by 0 bases, 5 bases remained unmatched. Germline lookup yields CDR1 DFQATT and CDR2 SNEGSKA (reference sequence). The CDR3 is made up of 16 amino acids. Here the CDR3 reads CSAREGQVVAKNIQYF. In nucleotides, the CDR3 is TGCAGTGCTAGAGAAGGACAGGTGGTAGCCAAAAACATTCAGTACTTC.

In this sample, this clonotype turned up a few times. CDR3 nucleotides: TGTGCCAGCAGCGATGACAGGGGGAACTACGAGCAGTACTTC. Protein: CASSDDRGNYEQYF. The chain joins TRBV7-9 to TRBJ2-7, with 9 nucleotides matching TRBD1. The CDR3 spans 14 residues. CDR1 is SEHNR, CDR2 FQNEAQ, per germline (reference sequence). Trimming took 5 bases from V and 3 from J; bases not matched to a gene: 5.

This clonotype appeared a few times. The chain couples TRBV9 to TRBJ1-2; 7 bases align to TRBD1. V shed 0 bases and J 8 bases; nucleotides not matched to a gene: 4. The CDR3 length is 13 residues. Per the germline V gene, CDR1 is SGDLS and CDR2 is YYNGEE. The CDR3 DNA is TGTGCCAGCAGCGTAGAACAGGGGAAGGGCTACACCTTC. This codes for CASSVEQGKGYTF. The complete variable domain, with remaining parts taken from reference TRBV9 and TRBJ1-2, reads DSGVTQTPKHLITATGQRVTLRCSPRSGDLSVYWYQQSLDQGLQFLIQYYNGEERAKGNILERFSAQQFPDLHSELNLSSLELGDSALYFCASSVEQGKGYTFGSGTRLTVV.

This clonotype was observed a handful of times. This chain connects TRBV6-1 to TRBJ2-1, with a weak D call TRBD1 (6 bases). The CDR3 spans 15 residues. V was cut by 6 bases and J by 0 bases, with 12 bases left in between. Germline-derived CDR1 and CDR2 are MNHNS and SASEGT. CDR3 bases: TGTGCCAGCAGACCTACAGGGTACTCCTACAATGAGCAGTTCTTC. Its protein is CASRPTGYSYNEQFF.

This clonotype has ten or more counts. The chain employs TRBV25-1 and TRBJ2-7; D unclear. The germline CDR1 and CDR2 sequences are MGHDK and SYGVNS. The CDR3 consists of 12 residues. The V gene lost 2 bases and the J gene lost 2 bases, with 4 bases spanning the gap. The CDR3 bases are TGTGCCAGCAGTGAAGGGGCCTACGAGCAGTACTTC. Encoded protein: CASSEGAYEQYF.

The chain joins TRBV6-1 to TRBJ2-3; D assignment may be TRBD1 or TRBD2 (6 bases each). This CDR3 contains 19 residues. Trimming left V 6 bases short and J 0 bases short, with 25 bases between. Per the germline V gene, CDR1 is MNHNS and CDR2 is SASEGT. This chain's CDR3 is CASSPAWRGSYSSTDTQYF. The CDR3 DNA is TGTGCCAGCAGCCCTGCGTGGAGGGGGAGTTACTCTAGCACAGATACGCAGTATTTT.

The chain employs TRBV7-8 and TRBJ2-3; 8 bases match TRBD1. Germline lookup yields CDR1 SGHVS and CDR2 FQNEAQ. The V gene end was trimmed by 3 bases and the J gene end by 4 bases; junction bases not matched to a gene: 6. The CDR3 sequence is 15 residues long. CDR3 region: CASSLDRVEADTQYF. CDR3 DNA: TGTGCCAGCAGCTTGGACAGGGTTGAGGCAGATACGCAGTATTTT.

This clonotype was detected a few times. The rearrangement links TRBV18 to TRBJ1-6; a weak D match, TRBD1 (5 bases). The germline gives CDR1 KGHSH, CDR2 LQKENI. V was clipped by 5 bases and J by 10 bases, with 15 bases between them. The CDR3 is 14 residues long. The CDR3 protein is CASSIKGARSPLHF. CDR3 bases: TGTGCCAGCTCAATAAAAGGGGCAAGGTCACCCCTCCACTTT.

In this sample, this clonotype turned up a few times. The chain's CDR3 is CASSLRAWNTEAFF. CDR3 sequence (DNA): TGTGCCAGCAGTTTGAGGGCTTGGAACACTGAAGCTTTCTTT. The gene calls are TRBV12-3 or TRBV12-4 and TRBJ1-1; D is undetermined. V was shortened by 3 bases and J by 1 base, with 9 bases between the two germline ends. The CDR3 sequence is 14 residues long.

The rearrangement links TRBV20-1 to TRBJ2-1; 9 bases line up with TRBD2. J lost 0 bases, V lost 3 bases, and 18 bases had no gene match. This CDR3 has 20 amino acids. Germline lookup yields CDR1 DFQATT and CDR2 SNEGSKA (reference sequence). The chain's CDR3 is CSASRRVAGEISGSYNEQFF. CDR3 in DNA: TGCAGTGCTAGTAGGCGGGTAGCGGGGGAAATCTCGGGCTCCTACAATGAGCAGTTCTTC.

This clonotype was detected a few times. V and J are TRBV5-1 and TRBJ2-5; unclear D gene. The CDR3 has 14 amino acids. Trimming stripped 3 bases from V and 5 bases from J, with 14 bases between. The germline V gene encodes CDR1 SGHRS and CDR2 YFSETQ. The CDR3, as DNA: TGCGCCAGCAGCTCTGAAGGACGGAAGGAGACCCAGTACTTC. Protein: CASSSEGRKETQYF.

The CDR3 is CSGAAGTSNEQFF. DNA of the CDR3: TGCAGCGGCGCCGCCGGGACTAGCAATGAGCAGTTCTTC. V gene TRBV29-1 combines with J gene TRBJ2-1; 8 nucleotides match TRBD2. CDR1 is SQVTM and CDR2 is ANQGSEA in the germline V gene. The CDR3 contains 13 residues. The V segment lost 7 bases and the J segment 6 bases; nucleotides outside the gene matches: 8.

This clonotype was seen at least ten times. This chain connects TRBV3-1 to TRBJ2-7, with TRBD2 matching 9 bases. Trimming at V came to 4 bases and at J to 2 bases, leaving 3 bases not matched to a gene. Germline V gene sequence: CDR1 LGHDT, CDR2 YNNKEL (reference sequence). CDR3 length equals 14 residues. Here the CDR3 reads CASSLGLAPYEQYF. The CDR3, as DNA: TGTGCCAGCAGCCTCGGACTAGCGCCCTACGAGCAGTACTTC.

This clonotype was seen just once. The V call is TRBV6-5, the J call TRBJ2-3, with D maybe TRBD1 (5 bases). CDR1 MNHEY and CDR2 SVGAGI come from the germline V gene. Trimming stripped 0 bases from V and 4 bases from J, with 11 bases between. This CDR3 has 15 amino acids. CDR3 DNA: TGTGCCAGCAGTTACTCAGGGGTCTCGGCAGATACGCAGTATTTT. It codes for CASSYSGVSADTQYF.

This clonotype was seen more than once but under ten times. The J gene is TRBJ2-7, the V gene TRBV6-1; 10 nucleotides agree with TRBD1. Germline lookup yields CDR1 MNHNS and CDR2 SASEGT. Losses at the gene ends were 5 bases for V and 4 bases for J; bases not matched to a gene: 8. The CDR3 has 15 amino acids. The CDR3 DNA reads as TGTGCCAGCAGTAGGCGGGACAGGGGATTGTACGAGCAGTACTTC. It specifies CASSRRDRGLYEQYF.

The chain couples TRBV6-5 to TRBJ1-1; D is undetermined. CDR1 MNHEY and CDR2 SVGAGI come from the germline V gene. V lost 1 base to trimming and J lost 0 bases, with 9 bases between them. This CDR3 comprises 15 residues. CDR3 loop: CASSYFSGLNTEAFF. Written as DNA, the CDR3 is TGTGCCAGCAGTTACTTCTCGGGTTTGAACACTGAAGCTTTCTTT.

This clonotype was seen many times. CDR3 residues: CATRGWSNQPQHF. For the CDR3, the DNA is TGTGCCACCAGGGGATGGAGCAATCAGCCCCAGCATTTT. The chain combines TRBV15 with TRBJ1-5; D remains ambiguous. CDR3 length: 13 residues. Germline V gives CDR1 LNHNV, CDR2 YYDKDF (reference sequence). The V end lost 6 bases, the J end lost 1 base, and 7 bases lay between the germline ends.

This rearrangement joins TRBV4-1 to TRBJ2-6; D is unresolved. The CDR3 sequence is 18 residues long. V gave up 4 bases and J gave up 0 bases, with 16 bases separating them. Per the germline V gene, CDR1 is MGHRA and CDR2 is YSYEKL. The CDR3 coding sequence is TGCGCCAGCAGCCGCGGAACGGGTGTGGACTCTGGGGCCAACGTCCTGACTTTC. Its protein product is CASSRGTGVDSGANVLTF.

Many counts were recorded for this clonotype. Here the CDR3 reads CASSRDSSNEKLFF. The CDR3 nucleotides read TGCGCCAGCAGCCGGGACAGCTCTAATGAAAAACTGTTTTTT. The genes are TRBV5-1 and TRBJ1-4, with 7 positions matching TRBD1. Per germline, CDR1 SGHRS and CDR2 YFSETQ. The trim removed 4 bases at V and 3 bases at J, leaving 3 bases unmatched. The CDR3 loop spans 14 amino acids.